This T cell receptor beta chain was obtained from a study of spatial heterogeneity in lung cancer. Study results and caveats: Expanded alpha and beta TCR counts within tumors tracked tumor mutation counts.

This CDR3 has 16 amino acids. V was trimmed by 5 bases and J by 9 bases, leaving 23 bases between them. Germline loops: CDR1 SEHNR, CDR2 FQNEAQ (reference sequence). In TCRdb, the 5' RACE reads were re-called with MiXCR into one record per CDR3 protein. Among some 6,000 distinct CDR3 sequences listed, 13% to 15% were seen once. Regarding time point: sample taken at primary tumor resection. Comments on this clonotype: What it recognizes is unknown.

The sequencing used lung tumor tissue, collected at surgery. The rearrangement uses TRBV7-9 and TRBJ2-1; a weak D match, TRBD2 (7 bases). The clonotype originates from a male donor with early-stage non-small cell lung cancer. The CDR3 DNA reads TGTGCCAGCAGCCCCCCTGGGGGGGGCGGGTTGGGTGAGCAGTTCTTC. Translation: CASSPPGGGGLGEQFF.